The 18 T cell receptor beta chains below were found in one sample sequenced in a study of beta chain features in type 1 diabetes. Broader study findings: All four CD4+ subsets of Type 1 diabetes patients contained TCRB CDR3s that were moderately but significantly shorter.

Antigen specificity for these receptors is unknown. Sequencing targeted expressed TCRB transcripts, as all isolated RNA had been reverse transcribed. The protocol was immunoSEQ multiplex PCR, while the TCRdb copy is restricted to in-frame clones and leaves out a portion. The repertoire consists of about 640,000 clones, with around 12% occurring once and the leading ten covering more than 0.095%. Sequencing was carried out using naive CD4+ T cells from blood. These receptors were obtained from a man aged 30 to 39 with type 1 diabetes.

The chain combines TRBV19 with TRBJ1-2; D remains ambiguous. Per the germline V gene, CDR1 is LNHDA and CDR2 is SQIVND (reference sequence). The CDR3 is made up of 14 amino acids. Trimming took 3 bases from V and 1 from J, leaving 9 bases between them. CDR3 DNA sequence: TGTGCCAGTAGTATCTCCAGTGATAACTATGGCTACACCTTC. Encoded protein: CASSISSDNYGYTF.

In this sample, this clone turned up a few times. The J gene is TRBJ1-4, the V gene TRBV5-1, with 9 bases aligning to TRBD1. Germline assignment: CDR1 SGHRS and CDR2 YFSETQ. The CDR3 contains 15 residues. With 2 bases clipped from V and 3 bases from J, the junction kept 2 bases outside the gene matches. CDR3 in amino acids: CASSLRQGANEKLFF. The CDR3 DNA reads TGCGCCAGCAGCTTACGACAGGGGGCTAATGAAAAACTGTTTTTT.

The V and J genes are TRBV9 and TRBJ2-5; no clear D. Trimming removed 0 bases at V and 1 base at J, with 10 bases between. CDR3 size: 15 residues. Germline V CDR1 and CDR2: SGDLS, YYNGEE. The CDR3 nucleotides are TGTGCCAGCAGCGTAGTTGGTCTCGGCCAAGAGACCCAGTACTTC. It translates to CASSVVGLGQETQYF.

In its sample, this clone was seen a few times. CDR3 sequence reads: CASSLGAGVVDEQYF. The CDR3 nucleotides are TGTGCCAGCAGCTTAGGCGCAGGGGTAGTCGACGAGCAGTACTTC. The rearrangement uses TRBV11-2 and TRBJ2-7; D perhaps matches TRBD1 (6 bases). CDR1 and CDR2 from the germline V gene are SGHAT and FQNNGV. This CDR3 is 15 amino acids long. Trimming removed 1 base at V and 5 bases at J, with 15 bases between.

J is TRBJ1-2 and V is TRBV11-2; D not resolved. CDR1 SGHAT and CDR2 FQNNGV come from the germline V gene. This CDR3 region has 15 residues. Trimming pared 3 bases from V and 3 bases from J, leaving 14 bases between. The CDR3 loop is CASSLRPYSYYGYTF. The DNA for the CDR3 is TGTGCCAGCAGCTTGAGGCCGTACAGTTACTATGGCTACACCTTC.

Only a few counts were recorded for this clone. V usage is TRBV19 and J usage is TRBJ1-1; D uncertain. Germline CDR1 LNHDA, CDR2 SQIVND (reference sequence). V was cut by 3 bases and J by 10 bases, with 9 bases left in between. CDR3 length equals 11 residues. The CDR3 nucleotides read TGTGCCAGTAGTATGGAGGGAGGAGCTTTCTTT. It specifies CASSMEGGAFF.

This clone has more than one count but fewer than ten. The rearrangement joins TRBV27 to TRBJ1-2, with 9 nucleotides matching TRBD1. This CDR3 spans 14 amino acids. Germline values: CDR1 MNHEY, CDR2 SMNVEV (reference sequence). With 7 bases clipped from V and 9 bases from J, the junction kept 12 bases outside the gene matches. CDR3 sequence: CASTSRGTGFRYTF. Written as DNA, the CDR3 is TGTGCCAGCACCTCACGGGGGACAGGGTTTCGCTACACCTTC.

This chain uses TRBV28 with TRBJ2-7, with D tentatively TRBD1 (5 bases). Trimming left V 8 bases short and J 2 bases short, with 16 bases between. Germline V CDR1 and CDR2: MDHEN, SYDVKM. This CDR3 has 14 residues. This chain's CDR3 is CASEERGDAYEQYF. The CDR3 bases are TGTGCCAGCGAGGAAAGGGGTGATGCCTACGAGCAGTACTTC.

In its sample, this clone was seen a few times. This sequence joins TRBV15 and TRBJ1-5; 9 nucleotides agree with TRBD1. The CDR3 runs to 16 residues. J was trimmed by 0 bases and V by 1 base; bases with no gene match: 1. Germline V gives CDR1 LNHNV, CDR2 YYDKDF (reference sequence). In DNA form, the CDR3 reads TGTGCCACCAGCAGAGCGGGACAGGGTAGCAATCAGCCCCAGCATTTT. Amino acid sequence: CATSRAGQGSNQPQHF.

This clone was seen a handful of times. Distinct nucleotide sequences in the sample also encode this CDR3. V gene TRBV7-9 combines with J gene TRBJ2-2; D ambiguous. The ends were cut back, 1 base at V and 1 base at J, with 4 bases in the middle. This CDR3 is built from 14 residues. Germline CDR1 SEHNR, CDR2 FQNEAQ (reference sequence). The CDR3 coding sequence is TGTGCCAGCAGCTTAGACAGGAACACCGGGGAGCTGTTTTTT. This translates into CASSLDRNTGELFF. The variable domain in full, completed from reference TRBV7-9 and TRBJ2-2, reads DTGVSQNPRHKITKRGQNVTFRCDPISEHNRLYWYRQTLGQGPEFLTYFQNEAQLEKSRLLSDRFSAERPKGSFSTLEIQRTEQGDSAMYLCASSLDRNTGELFFGEGSRLTVL.

This rearrangement joins TRBV27 to TRBJ2-3, with a tentative D call TRBD2 (5 bases). V shed 5 bases and J shed 0 bases, with 6 bases lying between them. The CDR3 consists of 13 residues. Germline values: CDR1 MNHEY, CDR2 SMNVEV (reference sequence). The CDR3 loop is CASSDYSTDTQYF. The CDR3 DNA is TGTGCCAGCAGTGACTATAGCACAGATACGCAGTATTTT.

This clone was detected only a few times. This chain uses TRBV19 with TRBJ2-6; D gene unclear. This CDR3 spans 15 amino acids. Germline assignment: CDR1 LNHDA and CDR2 SQIVND (reference sequence). With 4 bases removed from V and 1 base from J, the gap between germline ends came to 8 bases. The CDR3 region has the DNA TGTGCCAGTAGTACGAAACTTTCTGGGGCCAACGTCCTGACTTTC. It yields the protein CASSTKLSGANVLTF.

The chain uses TRBV5-1 and TRBJ2-7; D not certain. This CDR3 is 13 amino acids long. V lost 1 base and J 2 bases, leaving 7 bases between the germline ends. From germline, CDR1 is SGHRS and CDR2 YFSETQ. CDR3 sequence: CASSLTEAYEQYF. CDR3 nucleotides: TGCGCCAGCAGCTTGACAGAAGCCTACGAGCAGTACTTC.

In regard to this clone: This same CDR3 is encoded by further DNA sequences in the sample. V is TRBV7-2 and J is TRBJ1-5; the D is unclear. Trimming removed 1 base from V and 1 base from J, with 2 bases in between. CDR3 size: 13 residues. Germline assignment: CDR1 SGHTA and CDR2 FQGNSA. CDR3 sequence reads: CASSLDSNQPQHF. CDR3 coding DNA: TGTGCCAGCAGCTTAGACAGCAATCAGCCCCAGCATTTT.

In its sample, this clone was seen a few times. This chain connects TRBV5-6 to TRBJ2-3; D gene unclear. V was shortened by 1 base and J by 0 bases, with 9 bases between the two germline ends. The CDR3 length is 15 residues. Germline CDR1 SGHDT, CDR2 YYEEEE. This CDR3 reads CASSLKARSTDTQYF. In DNA form, the CDR3 reads TGTGCCAGCAGCTTGAAGGCTCGGAGCACAGATACGCAGTATTTT.

This clone was detected only a few times. This chain connects TRBV30 to TRBJ2-5, with D tentatively TRBD1 (5 bases). CDR3 size: 13 residues. From germline, CDR1 is GTSNPN and CDR2 SVGIG (reference sequence). Trimming shortened V by 4 bases and J by 3 bases, and 12 bases separated the two germline ends. The chain's CDR3 is CAWKGKSKETQYF. The CDR3 DNA is TGTGCCTGGAAGGGGAAGAGTAAAGAGACCCAGTACTTC.

The genes are TRBV5-8 and TRBJ1-5, with a possible D match to TRBD1 (6 bases). CDR1 and CDR2 (germline): SGHTS, YDEGEE. Trimming shortened V by 3 bases and J by 7 bases, and 11 bases separated the two germline ends. The CDR3 is 13 residues long. CDR3 in amino acids: CASSYDRTQPQHF. In DNA, the CDR3 is TGTGCCAGCAGCTACGACAGGACCCAGCCCCAGCATTTT.

In regard to this clone: In the same sample, other DNA sequences code for this CDR3. The CDR3 here is CASSLEGDTEAFF. DNA for the CDR3: TGTGCCAGCAGTCTGGAGGGAGACACTGAAGCTTTCTTT. The rearrangement joins TRBV7-9 to TRBJ1-1; D is unclear. Germline values: CDR1 SEHNR, CDR2 FQNEAQ (reference sequence). Trimming stripped 6 bases from V and 3 bases from J, with 11 bases between. CDR3 length equals 13 residues.